This entry lists 20 T cell receptor beta chains sequenced from one sample in a study of blood T cell repertoires in COVID-19. Data came from immunoSEQ multiplex PCR; TCRdb stores just in-frame clones and leaves some out. The sample carries 150,000 to 200,000 clones, roughly four fifths recorded once. The specimen was peripheral blood. The source of these receptors is a man aged 55 to 70 with active or convalescent COVID-19.

The chain joins TRBV15 to TRBJ1-4; D remains ambiguous. The V gene's germline CDR1 is LNHNV and CDR2 YYDKDF (reference sequence). The V gene lost 1 base and the J gene lost 0 bases, with 15 bases spanning the gap. The CDR3 spans 18 residues. CDR3 coding DNA: TGTGCCACCAGCAGAGGGGAGTTTTCGTCGGCAACTAATGAAAAACTGTTTTTT. It codes for CATSRGEFSSATNEKLFF. Together with reference TRBV15 and TRBJ1-4, the CDR3 gives the full variable domain: DAMVIQNPRYQVTQFGKPVTLSCSQTLNHNVMYWYQQKSSQAPKLLFHYYDKDFNNEADTPDNFQSRRPNTSFCFLDIRSPGLGDTAMYLCATSRGEFSSATNEKLFFGSGTQLSVL.

The rearrangement uses TRBV20-1 and TRBJ2-1; D might be TRBD1 (6 bases). The V end was cut by 8 bases, the J end by 7 bases, with 12 bases between. CDR3 size: 11 residues. Germline CDR1 reads DFQATT; CDR2 reads SNEGSKA (reference sequence). The CDR3 sequence: CSPRGGNEQFF. The CDR3 nucleotides read TGCAGTCCCAGGGGTGGTAATGAGCAGTTCTTC.

The CDR3 protein is CASSPGHSRKTGELFF. The DNA for the CDR3 is TGTGCCAGTAGTCCTGGACACTCGAGAAAAACCGGGGAGCTGTTTTTT. The chain joins TRBV19 to TRBJ2-2; the D gene is possibly TRBD1 (5 bases). V was trimmed by 5 bases and J by 5 bases, leaving 18 bases between them. The CDR3 is 16 amino acids. The V gene's germline CDR1 is LNHDA and CDR2 SQIVND (reference sequence).

This sequence joins TRBV11-2 and TRBJ2-5; D not resolved. The V end lost 1 base, the J end lost 5 bases, and 11 bases lay between the germline ends. The CDR3 covers 14 residues. Per the germline V gene, CDR1 is SGHAT and CDR2 is FQNNGV. CDR3 nucleotides: TGTGCCAGCAGCTTAGCTACGAGTGAGGAGACCCAGTACTTC. Protein product: CASSLATSEETQYF.

This sequence joins TRBV9 and TRBJ2-3; TRBD2 might be the D (6 bases). The CDR3 sequence is 14 residues long. Germline V gives CDR1 SGDLS, CDR2 YYNGEE. V was clipped by 0 bases and J by 6 bases, with 11 bases between them. The CDR3 coding sequence is TGTGCCAGCAGCGTAGCTAGCGTTCAGGATACGCAGTATTTT. Protein product: CASSVASVQDTQYF.

The V gene is TRBV18, the J gene TRBJ2-7; possible D gene TRBD1, 6 bases. CDR3 length: 14 amino acids. Germline values: CDR1 KGHSH, CDR2 LQKENI. Trimming removed 2 bases from V and 7 bases from J, with 15 bases in between. CDR3 amino acids: CASSPGQNLVEQYF. CDR3 nucleotide sequence: TGTGCCAGCTCACCAGGACAGAACCTTGTTGAGCAGTACTTC.

The chain links TRBV2 to TRBJ2-3; 7 bases are shared with TRBD1. With V trimmed by 10 bases and J by 4 bases, 8 bases remained unmatched. The germline V gene encodes CDR1 SNHLY and CDR2 FYNNEI. This CDR3 has 13 amino acids. CDR3 sequence reads: CATGQTESDTQYF. The CDR3 coding sequence is TGTGCCACGGGACAGACAGAGTCAGATACGCAGTATTTT.

V and J are TRBV6-5 and TRBJ1-2, with 9 nucleotides matching TRBD1. The CDR3 sequence is 11 residues long. Germline assignment: CDR1 MNHEY and CDR2 SVGAGI. Unmatched junction bases numbered 3, after V lost 8 bases and J lost 8 bases. The chain's CDR3 is CASGQGTGYTF. The CDR3 bases are TGTGCCAGCGGACAGGGGACCGGCTACACCTTC.

The chain joins TRBV10-2 to TRBJ1-5, with D unresolved. The ends were cut back, 2 bases at V and 0 bases at J, with 8 bases in the middle. In germline, CDR1 is WSHSY, CDR2 SAAADI. This CDR3 comprises 15 residues. Here the CDR3 reads CASSETDYSNQPQHF. CDR3 coding DNA: TGCGCCAGCAGTGAGACAGATTATAGCAATCAGCCCCAGCATTTT.

V and J are TRBV11-1 and TRBJ2-7, with 9 bases fitting TRBD1. Per germline, CDR1 SGHAT and CDR2 FQDESV (reference sequence). The CDR3 loop spans 14 amino acids. V was clipped by 5 bases and J by 5 bases; unmatched bases: 7. CDR3: CASSARDRDHEQYF. In DNA form, the CDR3 reads TGTGCCAGCAGCGCGAGGGACAGGGACCACGAGCAGTACTTC.

This clone has just a few counts. The V call is TRBV12-3 or TRBV12-4, the J call TRBJ1-2, with 8 positions matching TRBD1. V trimming: 6 bases; J trimming: 8 bases; junction bases outside the gene matches: 5. The CDR3 runs to 12 residues. The CDR3 is CASRTQGGGYTF. For the CDR3, the DNA is TGTGCCAGCAGGACACAGGGGGGCGGCTACACCTTC.

The chain combines TRBV5-4 with TRBJ2-1, with D possibly matching TRBD1 (8 bases). The CDR3 spans 15 residues. From germline, CDR1 is SGHNT and CDR2 YYREEE (reference sequence). Trimming left V 4 bases short and J 5 bases short, with 16 bases between. CDR3 sequence reads: CASSPQGGPDNEQFF. CDR3 coding DNA: TGTGCCAGCAGCCCACAGGGGGGGCCTGACAATGAGCAGTTCTTC.

This chain connects TRBV11-3 to TRBJ2-7; perhaps TRBD1 as D (6 bases). The germline gives CDR1 SGHNT, CDR2 YENEEA. The germline V and J ends were trimmed by 5 bases and 3 bases, with 11 bases remaining between them. The CDR3 consists of 13 residues. CDR3 nucleotides: TGTGCCAGCAGCCTACCGGACAGCTACGAGCAGTACTTC. Amino acid sequence: CASSLPDSYEQYF.

This sequence joins TRBV18 and TRBJ1-1, with TRBD1 matching over 7 bases. The V segment lost 2 bases and the J segment 1 base; nucleotides outside the gene matches: 7. The CDR3 spans 16 residues. The germline V gene encodes CDR1 KGHSH and CDR2 LQKENI. The CDR3 DNA follows: TGTGCCAGCTCACCAGTCGGAGGACAGGCGAACACTGAAGCTTTCTTT. Translating gives CASSPVGGQANTEAFF.

The V gene is TRBV24-1, the J gene TRBJ1-1, with 10 bases identical to TRBD1. J gave up 5 bases and V 5 bases, and 7 bases lay outside the gene matches. Per the germline V gene, CDR1 is KGHDR and CDR2 is SFDVKD. This CDR3 contains 15 residues. This chain's CDR3 is CATSGGQGVGTEAFF. CDR3 coding DNA: TGTGCCACCAGTGGCGGACAGGGGGTTGGTACTGAAGCTTTCTTT.

The chain links TRBV5-1 to TRBJ1-3; possibly TRBD1 for D (6 bases). The V end was cut by 4 bases, the J end by 3 bases, with 14 bases between. This CDR3 has 15 amino acids. Germline CDR1 SGHRS, CDR2 YFSETQ. The chain's CDR3 is CASSAGASYGNTIYF. In nucleotides, the CDR3 is TGCGCCAGCAGCGCGGGGGCTTCCTATGGAAACACCATATATTTT.

This clone occurred once. V gene TRBV2 combines with J gene TRBJ1-1; the D is unclear. Trimming took 4 bases from V and 5 from J, leaving 14 bases between them. Germline V CDR1 and CDR2: SNHLY, FYNNEI. This CDR3 has 14 amino acids. Written as DNA, the CDR3 is TGTGCCAGCAGTGCCGGTTTGGGCCGGACTGAAGCTTTCTTT. Translated, it gives CASSAGLGRTEAFF.

The rearrangement links TRBV6-5 to TRBJ1-2, with D tentatively TRBD1 (5 bases). Trimming removed 0 bases from V and 4 bases from J, with 9 bases in between. CDR1 is MNHEY and CDR2 is SVGAGI in the germline V gene. This CDR3 region has 14 residues. CDR3 region: CASSYSTGGYGYTF. The CDR3 region has the DNA TGTGCCAGCAGTTACTCGACGGGGGGCTATGGCTACACCTTC.

V is TRBV11-3 and J is TRBJ2-1; 7 bases fit TRBD1. V was clipped by 5 bases and J by 8 bases; unmatched bases: 12. The CDR3 extends over 15 amino acids. CDR1 and CDR2 from the germline V gene are SGHNT and YENEEA. For the CDR3, the DNA is TGTGCCAGCAGCCTCGGGACAGTTACCTGGGATGAGCAGTTCTTC. Protein: CASSLGTVTWDEQFF.

This chain joins TRBV6-5 and TRBJ1-1, with TRBD1 identical over 9 bases. J gave up 3 bases and V 7 bases, and 6 bases lay outside the gene matches. Germline V CDR1 and CDR2: MNHEY, SVGAGI. There are 14 residues in the CDR3. The CDR3 region has the DNA TGTGCCAGCACCCGGGGACAGGGATACACTGAAGCTTTCTTT. Its protein product is CASTRGQGYTEAFF.